This T cell receptor (beta chain) was sequenced for a study of blood T cell repertoires in COVID-19. Germline V gene data show CDR1 as SQVTM and CDR2 as ANQGSEA. The CDR3 totals 15 residues. Losses at the gene ends were 4 bases for V and 2 bases for J; bases not matched to a gene: 6. Assay used: immunoSEQ multiplex PCR; TCRdb lists only in-frame clones, some missing. The repertoire has under 140,000 clones, 70% to 90% of them found once; the top ten carry more than 4.5%. The TCR was taken from a human donor in a cohort sampled during active COVID-19. Specimen: peripheral blood. The chain recombines TRBV29-1 with TRBJ2-3, with TRBD2 matching over 10 bases. In nucleotides, the CDR3 is TGCAGCGTTGTACCCAGCGGGGGGGTCACAGATACGCAGTATTTT. Residues: CSVVPSGGVTDTQYF.